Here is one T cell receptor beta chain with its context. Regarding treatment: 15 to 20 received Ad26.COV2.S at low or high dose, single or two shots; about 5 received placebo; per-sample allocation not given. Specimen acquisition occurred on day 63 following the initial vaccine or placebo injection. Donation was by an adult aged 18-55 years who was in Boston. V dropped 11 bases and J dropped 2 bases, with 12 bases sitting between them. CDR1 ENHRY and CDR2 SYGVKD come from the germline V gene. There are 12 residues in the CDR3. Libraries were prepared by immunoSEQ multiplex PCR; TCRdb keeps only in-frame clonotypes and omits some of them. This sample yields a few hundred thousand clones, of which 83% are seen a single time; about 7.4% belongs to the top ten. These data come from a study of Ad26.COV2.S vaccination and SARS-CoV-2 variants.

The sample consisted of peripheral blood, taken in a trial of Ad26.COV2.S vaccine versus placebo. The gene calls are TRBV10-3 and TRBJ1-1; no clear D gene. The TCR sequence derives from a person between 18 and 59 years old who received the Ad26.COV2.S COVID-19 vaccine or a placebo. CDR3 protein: CAARATNTEAFF. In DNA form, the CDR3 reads TGTGCCGCCCGGGCCACCAACACTGAAGCTTTCTTT.